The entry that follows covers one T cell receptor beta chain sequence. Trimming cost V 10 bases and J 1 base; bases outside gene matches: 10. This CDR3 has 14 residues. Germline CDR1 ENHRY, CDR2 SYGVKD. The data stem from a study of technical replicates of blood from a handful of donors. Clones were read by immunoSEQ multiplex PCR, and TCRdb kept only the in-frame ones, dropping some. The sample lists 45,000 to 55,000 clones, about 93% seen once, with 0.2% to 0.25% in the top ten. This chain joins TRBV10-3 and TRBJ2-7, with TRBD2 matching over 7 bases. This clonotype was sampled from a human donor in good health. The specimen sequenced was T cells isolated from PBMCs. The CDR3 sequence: CATRGSGLSYEQYF. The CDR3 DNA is TGTGCCACTAGGGGTAGCGGGTTGTCCTACGAGCAGTACTTC.